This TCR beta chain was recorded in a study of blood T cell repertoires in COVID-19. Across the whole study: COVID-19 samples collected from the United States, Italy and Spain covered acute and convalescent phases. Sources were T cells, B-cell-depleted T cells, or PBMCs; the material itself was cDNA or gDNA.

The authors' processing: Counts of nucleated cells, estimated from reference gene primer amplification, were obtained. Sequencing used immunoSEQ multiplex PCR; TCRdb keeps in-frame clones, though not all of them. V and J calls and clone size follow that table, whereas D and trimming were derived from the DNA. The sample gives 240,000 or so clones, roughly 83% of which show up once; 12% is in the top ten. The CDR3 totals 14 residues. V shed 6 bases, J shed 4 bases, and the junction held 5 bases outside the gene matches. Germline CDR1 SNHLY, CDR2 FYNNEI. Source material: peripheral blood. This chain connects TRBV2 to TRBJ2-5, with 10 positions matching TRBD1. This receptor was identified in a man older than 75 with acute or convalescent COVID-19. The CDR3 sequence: CASSRDRGPETQYF. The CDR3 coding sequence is TGTGCCAGCAGCCGGGACAGGGGACCAGAGACCCAGTACTTC. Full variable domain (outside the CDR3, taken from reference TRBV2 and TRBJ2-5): EPEVTQTPSHQVTQMGQEVILRCVPISNHLYFYWYRQILGQKVEFLVSFYNNEISEKSEIFDDQFSVERPDGSNFTLKIRSTKLEDSAMYFCASSRDRGPETQYFGPGTRLLVL.